This T cell receptor (beta chain) emerged from a study of blood T cell repertoires in COVID-19. The method was immunoSEQ multiplex PCR; TCRdb's version includes in-frame clones alone and lacks a portion of them. The data contain about 74,000 clones, around nine tenths of them singletons. CDR1 is SGHRS and CDR2 is YFSETQ in the germline V gene. This CDR3 contains 16 residues. The germline V and J ends were trimmed by 0 bases and 1 base, with 11 bases remaining between them. The rearrangement links TRBV5-1 to TRBJ1-3, with unresolved D. The sequenced sample was peripheral blood. The sequence was obtained from a man aged 65 to 79 with active or convalescent COVID-19. The CDR3 protein is CASSLAGSASGNTIYF. The CDR3 DNA is TGCGCCAGCAGCTTGGCGGGGAGTGCGTCTGGAAACACCATATATTTT.